A single sample is the source of the 29 T cell receptor beta chains below, sequenced in a study of shared clonotypes between healthy human individuals. Method: immunoSEQ multiplex PCR; TCRdb's copy keeps in-frame clones and lacks some. The sample records about 2.4 million clones, 80% to 95% being singletons. The specimen was naive CD4+ T cells from PBMCs. Subset reported: CD45RA+ positively selected. Receptors originate from a man between 18 and 29 years old in good health. Some clones in this sample may be carry-over from other donors' samples.

This clone was picked up a small number of times. This rearrangement joins TRBV27 to TRBJ1-1; weak D call: TRBD1 (5 bases). Per germline, CDR1 MNHEY and CDR2 SMNVEV (reference sequence). CDR3 length equals 14 residues. The V and J ends lost 6 bases and 5 bases respectively, with 16 bases between them. The CDR3 reads CASRKDSGWTEAFF. DNA of the CDR3: TGTGCCAGCAGAAAAGATTCAGGGTGGACTGAAGCTTTCTTT.

The gene calls are TRBV18 and TRBJ1-1, with D possibly being TRBD1 (5 bases). V was pared by 1 base and J by 3 bases, with 12 bases between. The CDR3 loop spans 15 amino acids. CDR1 and CDR2 (germline): KGHSH, LQKENI. CDR3 DNA sequence: TGTGCCAGCTCACCACTCCGCAGGGAAGACACTGAAGCTTTCTTT. It specifies CASSPLRREDTEAFF.

This chain uses TRBV28 with TRBJ2-7; tentative D call: TRBD1 (6 bases). V lost 1 base and J 2 bases, leaving 12 bases between the germline ends. There are 15 residues in the CDR3. Germline V gives CDR1 MDHEN, CDR2 SYDVKM. The CDR3 sequence is CASSLSPGQAYEQYF. In DNA, the CDR3 is TGTGCCAGCAGTTTATCGCCGGGACAAGCCTACGAGCAGTACTTC.

This CDR3 is CASSRKDRVEHEQYF. In DNA, the CDR3 is TGTGCCAGTAGTAGGAAAGACAGGGTGGAGCACGAGCAGTACTTC. J is TRBJ2-7 and V is TRBV19; 7 bases agree with TRBD1. The CDR3 contains 15 residues. V lost 4 bases, J lost 5 bases, and 11 bases stayed unmatched. Germline V gene data show CDR1 as LNHDA and CDR2 as SQIVND (reference sequence).

The V call is TRBV4-1, the J call TRBJ2-7; 12 positions match TRBD2. The junction had 6 bases not matched to a gene; V was cut back by 2 bases and J by 4 bases. The CDR3 covers 16 residues. The germline V gene encodes CDR1 MGHRA and CDR2 YSYEKL. The CDR3 sequence is CASSQRLAGGPYEQYF. CDR3 DNA: TGCGCCAGCAGCCAAAGGCTAGCGGGAGGGCCATACGAGCAGTACTTC.

The chain uses TRBV7-3 and TRBJ1-1, with 9 bases matching TRBD1. The V segment lost 5 bases and the J segment 4 bases; nucleotides outside the gene matches: 11. Germline V gives CDR1 SGHTA, CDR2 FQGTGA. This CDR3 has 16 amino acids. CDR3 region: CASSPGQGTFGTEAFF. CDR3 nucleotide sequence: TGTGCCAGCAGCCCGGGACAGGGTACGTTCGGCACTGAAGCTTTCTTT. Together with reference TRBV7-3 and TRBJ1-1, the CDR3 gives the full variable domain: GAGVSQTPSNKVTEKGKYVELRCDPISGHTALYWYRQSLGQGPEFLIYFQGTGAADDSGLPNDRFFAVRPEGSVSTLKIQRTERGDSAVYLCASSPGQGTFGTEAFFGQGTRLTVV.

The chain carries TRBV29-1 and TRBJ2-5; 7 bases are a match to TRBD1. From germline, CDR1 is SQVTM and CDR2 ANQGSEA. Germline trimming cut 4 bases from V and 2 bases from J; bases unmatched to any gene: 7. This CDR3 has 14 amino acids. The CDR3 DNA sequence: TGCAGCGTTGGAGGACAGGTATTACAAGAGACCCAGTACTTC. It translates to CSVGGQVLQETQYF.

In its sample, this clone was seen a few times. The chain employs TRBV14 and TRBJ1-2; 8 bases match TRBD1. The CDR3 length is 15 residues. V was pared by 3 bases and J by 2 bases, with 5 bases of the junction left unmatched. The germline CDR1 and CDR2 sequences are SGHDN and FVKESK. The CDR3 reads CASSHRTGRNYGYTF. For the CDR3, the DNA is TGTGCCAGCAGCCACCGGACAGGGAGGAACTATGGCTACACCTTC.

This rearrangement joins TRBV27 to TRBJ2-6; the D is unclear. Trimming pared 6 bases from V and 4 bases from J, leaving 10 bases between. Germline lookup yields CDR1 MNHEY and CDR2 SMNVEV (reference sequence). The CDR3 runs 14 residues. The CDR3 DNA is TGTGCCAGCAGACTTACGGTGGGGGCCAACGTCCTGACTTTC. This sequence encodes CASRLTVGANVLTF.

The J gene is TRBJ2-6, the V gene TRBV9; D gene unclear. This CDR3 contains 15 residues. Trimming shortened V by 0 bases and J by 6 bases, and 10 bases separated the two germline ends. Germline V lookup: CDR1 SGDLS, CDR2 YYNGEE. CDR3 bases: TGTGCCAGCAGCGTAGGAAGTCCCGAGGCCAACGTCCTGACTTTC. Amino acid sequence: CASSVGSPEANVLTF.

Of note for this clone: Within the sample, other DNA sequences also encode this same CDR3. The chain carries TRBV20-1 and TRBJ2-1; the D is unclear. CDR1 and CDR2 (germline): DFQATT, SNEGSKA (reference sequence). V gave up 4 bases and J gave up 5 bases, with 6 bases separating them. CDR3 length: 11 amino acids. DNA for the CDR3: TGCAGTGCTACGAGAGACAATGAGCAGTTCTTC. Translating it yields CSATRDNEQFF.

The V gene is TRBV11-3, the J gene TRBJ2-1; 8 bases fit TRBD1. CDR3 length equals 12 residues. Per the germline V gene, CDR1 is SGHNT and CDR2 is YENEEA. V gave up 5 bases and J gave up 10 bases; unmatched junction bases: 4. The CDR3 is CASSADRGEQFF. CDR3 DNA sequence: TGTGCCAGCAGCGCCGACAGGGGCGAGCAGTTCTTC.

The gene calls are TRBV6-1 and TRBJ1-1; no reliable D call. The CDR3 contains 13 residues. Per germline, CDR1 MNHNS and CDR2 SASEGT. The V gene lost 0 bases and the J gene lost 6 bases, with 8 bases spanning the gap. The CDR3: CASSEAVESEAFF. The CDR3 nucleotides are TGTGCCAGCAGTGAAGCTGTCGAGTCTGAAGCTTTCTTT.

V and J are TRBV5-6 and TRBJ2-1, with TRBD2 matching 8 bases. The V segment lost 1 base and the J segment 3 bases; nucleotides outside the gene matches: 3. CDR3 size: 15 residues. CDR1 and CDR2 (germline): SGHDT, YYEEEE. The CDR3 bases are TGTGCCAGCAGCTTGTTCGCGGGAGGCTACAATGAGCAGTTCTTC. This gives the protein CASSLFAGGYNEQFF.

V and J are TRBV6-5 and TRBJ2-1, with D maybe TRBD2 (6 bases). The CDR3 is 14 residues long. Germline CDR1 is MNHEY and CDR2 is SVGAGI. V lost 7 bases and J 5 bases, leaving 15 bases between the germline ends. The DNA of the CDR3 is TGTGCCAGCACTCGGAGGGGAGGAGACAATGAGCAGTTCTTC. This sequence encodes CASTRRGGDNEQFF.

V is TRBV27 and J is TRBJ2-1; TRBD1 is a possible D gene (6 bases). The ends were cut back, 5 bases at V and 14 bases at J, with 16 bases in the middle. This CDR3 region has 12 residues. In germline, CDR1 is MNHEY, CDR2 SMNVEV (reference sequence). The CDR3 region has the DNA TGTGCCAGCAGTCCGACGGGACACCGTGAGTTCTTC. Encoded protein: CASSPTGHREFF.

The chain employs TRBV7-3 and TRBJ2-1; possible D gene TRBD1, 6 bases. The CDR3 length is 14 residues. Trimming took off 2 bases at V and 7 bases at J, with 12 bases between the two ends. The germline V gene has CDR1 SGHTA and CDR2 FQGTGA. In DNA form, the CDR3 reads TGTGCCAGCAGCTTACTGGGGGCCTGGAATGAGCAGTTCTTC. This sequence encodes CASSLLGAWNEQFF. The full variable domain, its missing parts supplied by reference TRBV7-3 and TRBJ2-1, is GAGVSQTPSNKVTEKGKYVELRCDPISGHTALYWYRQSLGQGPEFLIYFQGTGAADDSGLPNDRFFAVRPEGSVSTLKIQRTERGDSAVYLCASSLLGAWNEQFFGPGTRLTVL.

The chain couples TRBV25-1 to TRBJ1-4, with D tentatively TRBD1 (6 bases). The V end was cut by 1 base, the J end by 1 base, with 7 bases between. CDR1 and CDR2 (germline): MGHDK, SYGVNS. The CDR3 has 15 residues. As DNA, the CDR3 is TGTGCCAGCAGTGAATTACAGGGAACTAATGAAAAACTGTTTTTT. Its protein is CASSELQGTNEKLFF.

This clone was counted a single time. The same CDR3 also results from other DNA sequences found in this sample. This chain connects TRBV5-4 to TRBJ2-3; 12 bases map to TRBD2. J gave up 4 bases and V 2 bases, and 2 bases lay outside the gene matches. Germline lookup yields CDR1 SGHNT and CDR2 YYREEE (reference sequence). This CDR3 comprises 15 residues. CDR3 in amino acids: CASSLLAGGADTQYF. The CDR3 region has the DNA TGTGCCAGCAGCTTACTAGCGGGAGGAGCAGATACGCAGTATTTT.

The chain couples TRBV7-9 to TRBJ1-1; no clear D. Germline assignment: CDR1 SEHNR and CDR2 FQNEAQ (reference sequence). Trimming removed 1 base at V and 4 bases at J, with 13 bases between. This CDR3 contains 15 residues. The CDR3 nucleotides are TGTGCCAGCAGCTTAGGCCGGTCGGGGAGCACTGAAGCTTTCTTT. Translating it yields CASSLGRSGSTEAFF. Supplemented by reference TRBV7-9 and TRBJ1-1, the full variable domain reads DTGVSQNPRHKITKRGQNVTFRCDPISEHNRLYWYRQTLGQGPEFLTYFQNEAQLEKSRLLSDRFSAERPKGSFSTLEIQRTEQGDSAMYLCASSLGRSGSTEAFFGQGTRLTVV.

V is TRBV6-6 and J is TRBJ2-6; TRBD1 agrees at 8 bases. The CDR3 is made up of 16 amino acids. The junction had 5 bases not matched to a gene; V was cut back by 4 bases and J by 3 bases. The germline gives CDR1 MNHNY, CDR2 SVGAGI (reference sequence). CDR3 DNA sequence: TGTGCCAGCAGTTCTTTAGGACAGGGTGGGGCCAACGTCCTGACTTTC. Its translation: CASSSLGQGGANVLTF.

This clone was seen only once. This chain connects TRBV6-6 to TRBJ2-1, with a weak D call TRBD1 (5 bases). With 6 bases removed from V and 9 bases from J, the gap between germline ends came to 12 bases. Germline values: CDR1 MNHNY, CDR2 SVGAGI (reference sequence). This CDR3 comprises 12 residues. The CDR3 loop is CASREGAGEQFF. The CDR3 DNA sequence: TGTGCCAGCAGGGAAGGGGCAGGTGAGCAGTTCTTC.

The chain has TRBV27 and TRBJ2-7, with D possibly matching TRBD2 (6 bases). CDR3 length: 14 residues. CDR1 MNHEY and CDR2 SMNVEV come from the germline V gene (reference sequence). V lost 2 bases and J 4 bases, leaving 12 bases between the germline ends. The CDR3 DNA reads TGTGCCAGCAGTTTAGATGGGGGGTTGTACGAGCAGTACTTC. Translating gives CASSLDGGLYEQYF.

The genes are TRBV9 and TRBJ2-3; a possible D gene is TRBD2 (5 bases). Germline CDR1 and CDR2: SGDLS and YYNGEE. Trimming stripped 0 bases from V and 4 bases from J, with 15 bases between. The CDR3 sequence is 16 residues long. The CDR3 sequence is CASSVARGLLSDTQYF. CDR3 sequence (DNA): TGTGCCAGCAGCGTAGCGAGAGGACTTTTATCAGATACGCAGTATTTT.

This chain joins TRBV7-9 and TRBJ2-7; 7 positions agree with TRBD2. CDR1 and CDR2 from the germline V gene are SEHNR and FQNEAQ (reference sequence). Trimming cost V 5 bases and J 0 bases; bases outside gene matches: 13. The CDR3 contains 17 residues. CDR3 sequence: CASSPLAAKAVSYEQYF. In DNA, the CDR3 is TGTGCCAGCAGCCCCCTAGCGGCTAAGGCGGTCTCCTACGAGCAGTACTTC.

V is TRBV30 and J is TRBJ2-5; either TRBD1 or TRBD2 may supply D (5 bases each). The germline CDR1 and CDR2 sequences are GTSNPN and SVGIG (reference sequence). Trimming removed 3 bases at V and 4 bases at J, with 15 bases between. The CDR3 covers 14 residues. In nucleotides, the CDR3 is TGTGCCTGGAGGGGAGACAGATCCGTAGAGACCCAGTACTTC. As protein: CAWRGDRSVETQYF.

The chain employs TRBV7-3 and TRBJ2-3; 7 bases agree with TRBD2. This CDR3 is 15 amino acids long. Germline V CDR1 and CDR2: SGHTA, FQGTGA. J was trimmed by 3 bases and V by 5 bases; bases with no gene match: 8. In nucleotides, the CDR3 is TGTGCCAGCAGCCGGGTAGGGAGGGGTACAGATACGCAGTATTTT. This translates into CASSRVGRGTDTQYF.

This clone is a singleton in its sample. The rearrangement joins TRBV5-4 to TRBJ2-7, with D hard to call. Trimming left V 1 base short and J 2 bases short, with 10 bases between. This CDR3 has 14 residues. Germline CDR1 and CDR2: SGHNT and YYREEE (reference sequence). CDR3 in DNA: TGTGCCAGCAGCTTGTCTAACGGAGCCTACGAGCAGTACTTC. This translates into CASSLSNGAYEQYF.

CDR3 DNA sequence: TGTGCCAGCAGCTTGGGGGATTTCGGGGGCTACACCTTC. Translated: CASSLGDFGGYTF. The chain combines TRBV5-4 with TRBJ1-2; no reliable D call. Trimming left V 0 bases short and J 8 bases short, with 11 bases between. Germline-derived CDR1 and CDR2 are SGHNT and YYREEE (reference sequence). This CDR3 region has 13 residues. The whole variable domain, filled in from reference TRBV5-4 and TRBJ1-2, reads ETGVTQSPTHLIKTRGQQVTLRCSSQSGHNTVSWYQQALGQGPQFIFQYYREEENGRGNFPPRFSGLQFPNYSSELNVNALELDDSALYLCASSLGDFGGYTFGSGTRLTVV.